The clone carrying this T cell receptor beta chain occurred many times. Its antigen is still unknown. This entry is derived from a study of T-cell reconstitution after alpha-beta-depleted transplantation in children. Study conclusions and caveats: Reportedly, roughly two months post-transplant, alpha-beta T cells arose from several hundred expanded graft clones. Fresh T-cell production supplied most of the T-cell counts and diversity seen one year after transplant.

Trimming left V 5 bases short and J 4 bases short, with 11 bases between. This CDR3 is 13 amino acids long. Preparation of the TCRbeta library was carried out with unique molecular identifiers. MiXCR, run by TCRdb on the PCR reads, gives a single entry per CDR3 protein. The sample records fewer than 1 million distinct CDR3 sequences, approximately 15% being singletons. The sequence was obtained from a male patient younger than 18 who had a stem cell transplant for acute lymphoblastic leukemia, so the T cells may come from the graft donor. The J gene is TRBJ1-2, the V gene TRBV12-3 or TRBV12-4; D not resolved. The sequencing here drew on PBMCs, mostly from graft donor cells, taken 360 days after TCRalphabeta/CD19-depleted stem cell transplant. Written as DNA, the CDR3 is TGTGCCAGCAGTCCTATTGCCCTCTATGGCTACACCTTC. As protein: CASSPIALYGYTF.